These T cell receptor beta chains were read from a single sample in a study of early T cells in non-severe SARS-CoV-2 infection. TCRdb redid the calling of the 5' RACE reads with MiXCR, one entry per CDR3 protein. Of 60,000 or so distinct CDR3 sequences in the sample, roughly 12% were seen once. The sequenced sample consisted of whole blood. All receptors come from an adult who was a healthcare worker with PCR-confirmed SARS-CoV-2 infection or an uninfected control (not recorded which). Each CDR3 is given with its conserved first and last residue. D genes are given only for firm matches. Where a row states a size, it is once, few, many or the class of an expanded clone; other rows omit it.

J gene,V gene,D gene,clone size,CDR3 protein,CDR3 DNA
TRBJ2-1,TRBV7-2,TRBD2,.,CASSLGLAVWNEQFF,TGTGCCAGCAGCTTGGGACTAGCCGTCTGGAATGAGCAGTTCTTC
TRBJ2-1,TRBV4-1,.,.,CASSQAPRRASYNEQFF,TGCGCCAGCAGCCAAGCCCCGAGAAGGGCGAGCTACAATGAGCAGTTCTTC
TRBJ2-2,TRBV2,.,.,CASSANTNTGELFF,TGTGCCAGCAGTGCTAACACGAACACCGGGGAGCTGTTTTTT
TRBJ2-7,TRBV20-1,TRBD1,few,CSARGTGNSYEQYF,TGCAGTGCTAGGGGGACAGGGAACTCCTACGAGCAGTACTTC
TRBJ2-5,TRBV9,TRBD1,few,CASSVGQGRQETQYF,TGTGCCAGCAGCGTAGGACAGGGGAGGCAAGAGACCCAGTACTTC
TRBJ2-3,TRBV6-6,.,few,CASSFLGPTDTQYF,TGTGCCAGCAGTTTCTTGGGGCCCACAGATACGCAGTATTTT
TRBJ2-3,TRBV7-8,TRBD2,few,CASSLTGLAGFGTQYF,TGTGCCAGCAGCTTAACGGGACTAGCCGGGTTTGGTACGCAGTATTTT
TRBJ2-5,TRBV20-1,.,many,CSASSQRSVQETQYF,TGCAGTGCTAGTTCACAACGGTCCGTCCAAGAGACCCAGTACTTC
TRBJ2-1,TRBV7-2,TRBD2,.,CASTSYMTSGYNEQFF,TGTGCCAGCACCTCTTACATGACTAGCGGTTACAATGAGCAGTTCTTC
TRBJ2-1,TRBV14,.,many,CASSLHREQFF,TGTGCCAGCAGCCTACACAGGGAGCAGTTCTTC
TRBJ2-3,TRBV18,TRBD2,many,CASSRPPAGGFTDTQYF,TGTGCCAGCTCACGACCACCAGCGGGAGGTTTCACAGATACGCAGTATTTT
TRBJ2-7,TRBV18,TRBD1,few,CASSPPTGGYEQYF,TGTGCCAGCTCACCACCAACAGGGGGCTACGAGCAGTACTTC
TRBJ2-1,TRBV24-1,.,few,CATSDPPGGGNEQFF,TGTGCCACCAGTGATCCCCCCGGGGGTGGGAATGAGCAGTTCTTC
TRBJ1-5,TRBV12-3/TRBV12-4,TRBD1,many,CASSSGGYGNQPQHF,TGTGCCAGCAGTTCAGGGGGCTATGGCAATCAGCCCCAGCATTTT
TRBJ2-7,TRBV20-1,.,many,CSARDNRESSYEQYF,TGCAGTGCTAGAGATAATAGGGAAAGCTCCTACGAGCAGTACTTC
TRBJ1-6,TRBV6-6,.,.,CASSSPGPPNSYNSPLHF,TGTGCCAGCAGTTCGCCGGGACCGCCAAACTCCTATAATTCACCCCTCCACTTT
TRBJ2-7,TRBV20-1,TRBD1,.,CSATIETGVDYEQYF,TGCAGTGCGACTATAGAGACAGGGGTCGACTACGAGCAGTACTTC
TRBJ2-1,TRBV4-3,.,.,CASSPGRNEQFF,TGCGCCAGCAGCCCCGGCCGCAATGAGCAGTTCTTC
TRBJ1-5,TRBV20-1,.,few,CSAVQRGQPQHF,TGCAGTGCTGTTCAGAGGGGTCAGCCCCAGCATTTT
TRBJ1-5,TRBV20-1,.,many,CSARDGGEVRDTNQPQHF,TGCAGTGCTAGAGATGGGGGTGAAGTCCGGGACACTAATCAGCCCCAGCATTTT
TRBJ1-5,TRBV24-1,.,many,CATSVNSWQPQHF,TGTGCCACCAGTGTAAACAGTTGGCAGCCCCAGCATTTT
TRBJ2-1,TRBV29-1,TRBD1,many,CSVTGTGESNEQFF,TGCAGCGTGACCGGGACAGGGGAGAGCAATGAGCAGTTCTTC
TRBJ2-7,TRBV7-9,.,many,CASSPLYEQYF,TGTGCCAGCAGCCCGCTTTATGAGCAGTACTTC
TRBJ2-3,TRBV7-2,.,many,CASSLVPLYF,TGTGCCAGCAGCTTAGTACCCCTGTATTTT
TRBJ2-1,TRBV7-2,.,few,CASSLRGSTYNEQFF,TGTGCCAGCAGCTTAAGGGGCTCAACCTACAATGAGCAGTTCTTC
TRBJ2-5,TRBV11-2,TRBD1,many,CASSSWGQNYQETQYF,TGTGCCAGCAGCTCCTGGGGACAGAACTACCAAGAGACCCAGTACTTC
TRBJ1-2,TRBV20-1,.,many,CSARASNRPANYGYTF,TGCAGTGCTAGAGCTTCCAACAGGCCAGCTAACTATGGCTACACCTTC
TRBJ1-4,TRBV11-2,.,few,CASSPQRVRTNEKLFF,TGTGCCAGCAGCCCCCAGAGGGTCCGGACGAATGAAAAACTGTTTTTT
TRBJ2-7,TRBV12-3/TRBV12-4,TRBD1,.,CASTPGTGGYEQYF,TGTGCCAGCACTCCGGGGACAGGCGGATACGAGCAGTACTTC
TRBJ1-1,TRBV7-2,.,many,CASSFNRENTEAFF,TGTGCCAGCAGCTTTAACCGCGAGAACACTGAAGCTTTCTTT
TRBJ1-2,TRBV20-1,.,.,CSATRTASYGYTF,TGCAGTGCTACAAGGACAGCCTCCTATGGCTACACCTTC
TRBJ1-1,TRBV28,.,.,CASRTNSNTEAFF,TGTGCCAGCAGGACTAATTCGAACACTGAAGCTTTCTTT
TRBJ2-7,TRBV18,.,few,CASSLELYEQYF,TGTGCCAGCTCGCTGGAATTATACGAGCAGTACTTC
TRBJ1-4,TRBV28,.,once,CASSFSSTNEKLFF,TGTGCCAGCAGTTTTAGCAGTACTAATGAAAAACTGTTTTTT
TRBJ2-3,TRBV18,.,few,CASSPTIGPGHQFFTDTQYF,TGTGCCAGCTCACCGACAATTGGACCGGGACACCAATTTTTCACAGATACGCAGTATTTT
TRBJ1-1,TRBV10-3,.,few,CAISPDSQNTEAFF,TGTGCCATCAGTCCGGACAGTCAGAACACTGAAGCTTTCTTT
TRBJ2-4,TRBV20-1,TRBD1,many,CSAPGQGTLAKNIQYF,TGCAGTGCGCCGGGACAGGGGACACTAGCCAAAAACATTCAGTACTTC
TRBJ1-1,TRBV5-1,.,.,CASSLPGNTEAFF,TGCGCCAGCAGCCTCCCAGGGAACACTGAAGCTTTCTTT
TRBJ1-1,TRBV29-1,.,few,CSVERTAAGTEAFF,TGCAGCGTTGAAAGGACGGCGGCGGGGACTGAAGCTTTCTTT